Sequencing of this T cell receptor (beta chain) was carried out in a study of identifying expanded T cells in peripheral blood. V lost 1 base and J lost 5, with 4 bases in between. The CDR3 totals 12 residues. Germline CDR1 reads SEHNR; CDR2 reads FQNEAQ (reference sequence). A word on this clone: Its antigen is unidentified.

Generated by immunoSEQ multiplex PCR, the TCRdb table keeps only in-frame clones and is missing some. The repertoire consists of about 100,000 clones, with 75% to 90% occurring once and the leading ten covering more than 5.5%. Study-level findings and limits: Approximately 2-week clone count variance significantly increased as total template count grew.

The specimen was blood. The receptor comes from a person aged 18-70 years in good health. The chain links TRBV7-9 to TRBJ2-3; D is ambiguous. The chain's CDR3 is CASSLVGDTQYF. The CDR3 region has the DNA TGTGCCAGCAGCTTAGTAGGAGATACGCAGTATTTT.